This entry lists 13 T cell receptor beta chains sequenced from one sample in a study of T cell responses to AZD1222 COVID-19 vaccine. Assay: immunoSEQ multiplex PCR; the TCRdb copy retains only in-frame clones and omits some. The sample has some 120,000 clones; 75% to 90% are singletons. The specimen comprised peripheral blood, sampled on day 0 of MenACWY control vaccination. These receptors originate from an adult in good health.

The V call is TRBV3-1 (or the pseudogene TRBV3-2), the J call TRBJ2-3; 7 bases fit TRBD2. The CDR3 spans 15 residues. J lost 6 bases, V lost 1 base, and 7 bases had no gene match. Germline CDR1 reads LGHDT; CDR2 reads YNNKEL (reference sequence). The CDR3 spells CASSQGPGGEDTQYF. The CDR3 nucleotides are TGTGCCAGCAGCCAAGGTCCGGGAGGTGAGGATACGCAGTATTTT.

This clone was seen once. The chain couples TRBV24-1 to TRBJ2-1, with 8 bases that match TRBD1. The V segment lost 7 bases and the J segment 7 bases; nucleotides outside the gene matches: 11. This CDR3 comprises 15 residues. Germline CDR1 reads KGHDR; CDR2 reads SFDVKD. CDR3 sequence reads: CATSTGQGSFNEQFF. DNA of the CDR3: TGTGCCACCAGCACAGGACAGGGTTCGTTTAATGAGCAGTTCTTC.

This rearrangement joins TRBV29-1 to TRBJ2-5, with D perhaps TRBD1 or TRBD2 (5 bases each). This CDR3 has 13 residues. Germline V lookup: CDR1 SQVTM, CDR2 ANQGSEA. V lost 2 bases and J 3 bases, leaving 10 bases between the germline ends. The CDR3 region has the DNA TGCAGCGTTGAACCAGGGACCAAAGAGACCCAGTACTTC. Amino acids: CSVEPGTKETQYF.

The V gene is TRBV4-1, the J gene TRBJ1-3; D gene uncertain. CDR3 size: 14 residues. Germline V gene data show CDR1 as MGHRA and CDR2 as YSYEKL. V dropped 4 bases and J dropped 4 bases, with 11 bases sitting between them. CDR3 DNA: TGCGCCAGCAGCCGAGGCGGGCGGGGAAACACCATATATTTT. Translation: CASSRGGRGNTIYF.

The V gene is TRBV19, the J gene TRBJ1-1; a possible D gene is TRBD1 (5 bases). The CDR3 consists of 13 residues. Germline values: CDR1 LNHDA, CDR2 SQIVND (reference sequence). Trimming pared 5 bases from V and 8 bases from J, leaving 15 bases between. Written as DNA, the CDR3 is TGTGCCAGTAGTCAAGGCCGGGACCGGGAAGCTTTCTTT. It translates to CASSQGRDREAFF.

The gene calls are TRBV30 and TRBJ2-7; D perhaps matches TRBD2 (6 bases). This CDR3 region has 12 residues. V lost 2 bases and J 7 bases, leaving 12 bases between the germline ends. Germline CDR1 GTSNPN, CDR2 SVGIG (reference sequence). Here the CDR3 DNA reads TGTGCCTGGAGTAAGGTCGCGGGGGAGCAGTACTTC. It specifies CAWSKVAGEQYF.

The chain uses TRBV6-2 or TRBV6-3 and TRBJ1-5, with D unclear. Trimming shortened V by 0 bases and J by 4 bases, and 16 bases separated the two germline ends. In germline, CDR1 is MNHEY, CDR2 SVGEGT. This CDR3 has 17 amino acids. In nucleotides, the CDR3 is TGTGCCAGCAGTTACTCCCGGGCAGGCCCTAGTAATCAGCCCCAGCATTTT. It encodes CASSYSRAGPSNQPQHF.

The chain carries TRBV27 and TRBJ2-7; D may be TRBD1 or TRBD2 (5 bases each). The V gene lost 3 bases and the J gene lost 6 bases, with 15 bases spanning the gap. Germline loops: CDR1 MNHEY, CDR2 SMNVEV (reference sequence). The CDR3 sequence is 14 residues long. In nucleotides, the CDR3 is TGTGCCAGCAGTTTCTATGCCTCTGGGGGCGAGCAGTACTTC. It is translated as CASSFYASGGEQYF.

The chain uses TRBV7-9 and TRBJ1-3; the D gene is possibly TRBD1 (5 bases). CDR3 length equals 14 residues. In germline, CDR1 is SEHNR, CDR2 FQNEAQ (reference sequence). The V gene lost 5 bases and the J gene lost 0 bases, with 8 bases spanning the gap. The CDR3 DNA reads TGTGCCAGCAGCCGCGGGACCTCTGGAAACACCATATATTTT. This codes for CASSRGTSGNTIYF.

The rearrangement joins TRBV7-9 to TRBJ2-7; 7 nucleotides match TRBD2. The junction had 7 bases not matched to a gene; V was cut back by 2 bases and J by 6 bases. This CDR3 has 14 residues. Germline V CDR1 and CDR2: SEHNR, FQNEAQ (reference sequence). The CDR3, as DNA: TGTGCCAGCAGCTTAACTAGCGTTTCGGGCGAGCAGTACTTC. It specifies CASSLTSVSGEQYF.

The chain joins TRBV7-2 to TRBJ1-1; a possible D gene is TRBD1 (5 bases). The CDR3 is 14 amino acids. V dropped 4 bases and J dropped 2 bases, with 11 bases sitting between them. Germline CDR1 and CDR2: SGHTA and FQGNSA. The CDR3 protein is CASSSGRANTEAFF. In nucleotides, the CDR3 is TGTGCCAGCAGCTCAGGCAGGGCAAACACTGAAGCTTTCTTT.

This clone was picked up a small number of times. This chain joins TRBV4-1 and TRBJ1-1, with a weak D call TRBD1 (6 bases). Germline assignment: CDR1 MGHRA and CDR2 YSYEKL. The CDR3 has 12 amino acids. V lost 3 bases, J lost 6 bases, and 8 bases lay in between. CDR3 loop: CASSQGASEAFF. The CDR3 nucleotides read TGCGCCAGCAGCCAGGGGGCCTCTGAAGCTTTCTTT.

The chain uses TRBV5-1 and TRBJ2-1; D is possibly TRBD2 (5 bases). The length of the CDR3 is 14 residues. V lost 1 base and J lost 5, with 10 bases in between. In germline, CDR1 is SGHRS, CDR2 YFSETQ. CDR3 DNA sequence: TGCGCCAGCAGCTTGATCGGGGAGAACAATGAGCAGTTCTTC. Translation gives CASSLIGENNEQFF.